This TCR beta chain comes out of a study of blood T cell repertoires in COVID-19. About the research overall: Sources were T cells, B-cell-depleted T cells, or PBMCs; the material itself was cDNA or gDNA.

Original data processing: Amplification from reference gene primers served as the basis for estimated nucleated cell counts. TCRdb's table, derived via immunoSEQ multiplex PCR, lists solely in-frame clones and lacks some. V and J calls and clone size are given by that table; D and trimming were obtained from the DNA. The sample shows nearly 110,000 clones, under 90% of them seen only once. The CDR3 covers 14 residues. The V segment lost 5 bases and the J segment 1 base; nucleotides outside the gene matches: 4. Germline V gives CDR1 MNHEY, CDR2 SVGEGT. Specimen: peripheral blood. This receptor was identified in an older woman with acute or convalescent COVID-19. The chain has TRBV6-2 or TRBV6-3 and TRBJ1-1; 7 bases agree with TRBD1. CDR3 sequence: CASSRTGSNTEAFF. Written as DNA, the CDR3 is TGTGCCAGCAGTAGGACAGGTTCGAACACTGAAGCTTTCTTT.